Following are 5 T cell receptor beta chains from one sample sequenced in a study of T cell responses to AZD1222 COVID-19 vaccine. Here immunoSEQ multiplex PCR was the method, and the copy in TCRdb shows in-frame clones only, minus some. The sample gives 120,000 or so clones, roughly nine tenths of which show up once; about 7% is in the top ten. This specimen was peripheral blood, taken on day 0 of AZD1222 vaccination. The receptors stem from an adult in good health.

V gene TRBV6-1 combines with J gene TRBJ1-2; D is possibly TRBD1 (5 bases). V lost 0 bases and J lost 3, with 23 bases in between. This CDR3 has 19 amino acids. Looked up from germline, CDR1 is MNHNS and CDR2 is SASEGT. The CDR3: CASSEALAAVQGNYYGYTF. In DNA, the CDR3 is TGTGCCAGCAGTGAAGCGCTAGCTGCGGTCCAGGGAAATTACTATGGCTACACCTTC.

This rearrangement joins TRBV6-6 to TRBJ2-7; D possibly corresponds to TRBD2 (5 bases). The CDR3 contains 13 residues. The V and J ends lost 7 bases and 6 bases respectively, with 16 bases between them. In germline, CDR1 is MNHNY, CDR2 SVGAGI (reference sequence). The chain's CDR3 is CASTQGGRGEQYF. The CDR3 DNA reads TGTGCCAGCACTCAAGGTGGGAGAGGCGAGCAGTACTTC.

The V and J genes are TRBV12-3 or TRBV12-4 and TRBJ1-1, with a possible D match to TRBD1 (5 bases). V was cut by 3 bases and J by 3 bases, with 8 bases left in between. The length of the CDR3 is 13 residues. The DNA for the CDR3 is TGTGCCAGCAGTTTGGACACGTACACTGAAGCTTTCTTT. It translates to CASSLDTYTEAFF.

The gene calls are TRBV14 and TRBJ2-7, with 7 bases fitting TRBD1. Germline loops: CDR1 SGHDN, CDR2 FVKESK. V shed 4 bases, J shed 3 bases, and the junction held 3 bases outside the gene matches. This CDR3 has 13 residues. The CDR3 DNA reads TGTGCCAGCAGCCGGGACAGATTCTACGAGCAGTACTTC. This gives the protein CASSRDRFYEQYF.

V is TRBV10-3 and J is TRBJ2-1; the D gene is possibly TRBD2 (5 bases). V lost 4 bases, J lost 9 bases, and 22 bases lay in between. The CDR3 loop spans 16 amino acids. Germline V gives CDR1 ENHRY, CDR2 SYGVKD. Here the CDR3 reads CAISGGASTPQFEQFF. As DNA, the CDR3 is TGTGCCATCAGTGGGGGAGCTTCTACCCCACAATTTGAGCAGTTCTTC.